Presented here are 26 T cell receptor beta chains from one specimen sequenced in a study of T cells in Graves' hyperthyroidism and ophthalmopathy. Amplified TCR beta CDR3 regions derived from RNA transcripts. HTBI primers drove first-round RT-PCR of the TCR CDR3. One entry per CDR3 protein results from TCRdb running MiXCR on the multiplex PCR reads. This sample has about 480,000 distinct CDR3 sequences; approximately 15% occur once, and the top ten carry less than 20%. Source material: blood. The receptors shown here come from a woman younger than 35 with Graves' hyperthyroidism.

This clonotype was detected many times. The chain has TRBV24-1 and TRBJ1-2; the match to TRBD1 covers 7 bases. Germline V gene lookup returns CDR1 KGHDR and CDR2 SFDVKD. J was trimmed by 4 bases and V by 5 bases; bases with no gene match: 6. The CDR3 covers 14 residues. Here the CDR3 DNA reads TGTGCCACCAGTGGCTCCGGGACAGTCTATGGCTACACCTTC. Its protein product is CATSGSGTVYGYTF.

This clonotype was detected a few times. The chain recombines TRBV30 with TRBJ2-7; TRBD2 matches at 8 bases. J gave up 3 bases and V 1 base, and 8 bases lay outside the gene matches. CDR1 and CDR2 (germline): GTSNPN, SVGIG (reference sequence). CDR3 size: 15 residues. As DNA, the CDR3 is TGTGCCTGGAGTGGGGGGGGACTAGAAGTCTACGAGCAGTACGTC. It codes for CAWSGGGLEVYEQYV.

This chain links TRBV20-1 with TRBJ1-5, with a possible D match to TRBD1 (5 bases). Germline CDR1 DFQATT, CDR2 SNEGSKA (reference sequence). CDR3 length equals 13 residues. The V end lost 3 bases, the J end lost 7 bases, and 13 bases lay between the germline ends. The CDR3 DNA sequence: TGCAGTGCTAGTACGGGGGAAGGACAGCCCCAGCATTTT. Translating gives CSASTGEGQPQHF.

This clonotype occurred a few times. The rearrangement links TRBV6-1 to TRBJ2-7; D might be TRBD2 (5 bases). Trimming left V 5 bases short and J 0 bases short, with 14 bases between. This CDR3 is built from 15 residues. CDR1 MNHNS and CDR2 SASEGT come from the germline V gene. The chain's CDR3 is CASSYGAGSSYEQYV. In DNA form, the CDR3 reads TGTGCCAGCAGTTACGGCGCGGGTAGCTCCTACGAGCAGTACGTC.

This clonotype was seen many times. CDR3 DNA: TGTGCCACACTAGCGGGAGAAGGTGAGCAGTACGTC. Encoded protein: CATLAGEGEQYV. This rearrangement joins TRBV28 to TRBJ2-7; TRBD2 matches 11 bases. The CDR3 loop spans 12 amino acids. V shed 10 bases and J 7 bases; nucleotides not matched to a gene: 6. Germline loops: CDR1 MDHEN, CDR2 SYDVKM.

This rearrangement joins TRBV5-1 to TRBJ2-5; 13 bases fit TRBD2. J lost 4 bases, V lost 1 base, and 7 bases had no gene match. Germline CDR1 reads SGHRS; CDR2 reads YFSETQ. This CDR3 comprises 17 residues. The CDR3 region is CASSLLLAGGSGETQYF. Here the CDR3 DNA reads TGCGCCAGCAGCTTGCTACTAGCGGGAGGGTCAGGAGAGACCCAGTACTTC.

Many counts were recorded for this clonotype. V usage is TRBV7-2 and J usage is TRBJ2-1; 8 bases are a match to TRBD2. Germline CDR1 and CDR2: SGHTA and FQGNSA. V was pared by 5 bases and J by 7 bases, with 7 bases of the junction left unmatched. This CDR3 has 14 residues. The CDR3 DNA reads TGTGCCAGCAGCCCGGGAGGGTCTAGAAATGAGCAGTTCTTC. Its translation: CASSPGGSRNEQFF.

This clonotype appeared many times. The chain uses TRBV14 and TRBJ2-5; D perhaps matches TRBD2 (6 bases). V was clipped by 0 bases and J by 5 bases, with 13 bases between them. This CDR3 comprises 15 residues. Germline CDR1 reads SGHDN; CDR2 reads FVKESK. The CDR3 here is CASSQDGGRWETQYF. The CDR3 DNA reads TGTGCCAGCAGCCAAGATGGAGGGAGATGGGAGACCCAGTACTTC.

The chain links TRBV19 to TRBJ1-5; 8 positions match TRBD1. This CDR3 comprises 15 residues. The junction had 7 bases not matched to a gene; V was cut back by 5 bases and J by 4 bases. Germline-derived CDR1 and CDR2 are LNHDA and SQIVND (reference sequence). This CDR3 is CASSSRQGANQPQHF. The CDR3 DNA reads TGTGCCAGTAGTTCTAGGCAGGGGGCAAATCAGCCCCAGCATTTT. The full variable domain, rest sourced from reference TRBV19 and TRBJ1-5, is DGGITQSPKYLFRKEGQNVTLSCEQNLNHDAMYWYRQDPGQGLRLIYYSQIVNDFQKGDIAEGYSVSREKKESFPLTVTSAQKNPTAFYLCASSSRQGANQPQHFGDGTRLSIL.

J is TRBJ2-4 and V is TRBV19, with 11 bases lining up with TRBD2. J was trimmed by 6 bases and V by 6 bases; bases with no gene match: 13. The CDR3 spans 17 residues. Germline CDR1 reads LNHDA; CDR2 reads SQIVND (reference sequence). The CDR3 DNA follows: TGTGCCAGTAGCCCCCATAGCGGGAGGGCGGGCGGAAACATTCAGTACTTC. Translating it yields CASSPHSGRAGGNIQYF.

This clonotype showed up many times. This sequence joins TRBV30 and TRBJ2-7; 10 bases match TRBD2. The CDR3 is 14 amino acids. Germline CDR1 GTSNPN, CDR2 SVGIG (reference sequence). Trimming removed 3 bases from V and 2 bases from J; junction bases left unmatched: 4. The CDR3 DNA reads TGTGCCTGGAGCACCCTAGCGGGAGCCTACGAGCAGTACTTC. Encoded protein: CAWSTLAGAYEQYF.

This clonotype came up many times. The chain is built from TRBV20-1 and TRBJ2-1, with D possibly being TRBD2 (5 bases). The CDR3 spans 14 residues. Germline CDR1 reads DFQATT; CDR2 reads SNEGSKA (reference sequence). The ends were cut back, 3 bases at V and 0 bases at J, with 9 bases in the middle. This CDR3 is CSASGISSYNEQFF. The CDR3 bases are TGCAGTGCTAGCGGGATCAGCTCCTACAATGAGCAGTTCTTC.

This clonotype has ten or more counts. This chain uses TRBV6-1 with TRBJ2-7, with 10 bases aligning to TRBD1. The CDR3 spans 14 residues. J gave up 6 bases and V 6 bases, and 8 bases lay outside the gene matches. Germline values: CDR1 MNHNS, CDR2 SASEGT. CDR3 DNA: TGTGCCAGCAGACGGGACAGGGGTTCAGGCGAGCAGTACGTC. It codes for CASRRDRGSGEQYV.

The chain has TRBV6-9 and TRBJ1-1, with D possibly matching TRBD1 (6 bases). With 3 bases removed from V and 1 base from J, the gap between germline ends came to 15 bases. The germline V gene encodes CDR1 MNHGY and CDR2 SVAAGI. The CDR3 contains 16 residues. CDR3 DNA: TGTGCCAGCAGTTACGAGGGGGTCTGGGGGAACACTGAAGCTTTCTTT. This sequence encodes CASSYEGVWGNTEAFF.

Ten or more counts support this clonotype. This chain connects TRBV6-1 to TRBJ2-7, with 9 bases lining up with TRBD2. The V gene's germline CDR1 is MNHNS and CDR2 SASEGT. The CDR3 is 13 residues long. With 6 bases clipped from V and 2 bases from J, the junction kept 2 bases outside the gene matches. This chain's CDR3 is CASRPSGAYEQYV. Written as DNA, the CDR3 is TGTGCCAGCAGACCTAGCGGGGCCTACGAGCAGTACGTC.

Written as DNA, the CDR3 is TGTGCCAGCAGGAGGCTAGATGCAACTAATGAAAAACTGTTTTTT. It translates to CASRRLDATNEKLFF. The rearrangement joins TRBV7-9 to TRBJ1-4; D call uncertain. V was pared by 6 bases and J by 0 bases, with 11 bases between. Germline CDR1 SEHNR, CDR2 FQNEAQ (reference sequence). The CDR3 loop spans 15 amino acids.

This clonotype was counted many times. The chain is built from TRBV12-3 or TRBV12-4 and TRBJ2-3; 7 bases match TRBD2. V dropped 6 bases and J dropped 6; count of bases not matched to a gene: 9. This CDR3 has 14 amino acids. The CDR3 protein is CASSTSAVMDTQYF. For the CDR3, the DNA is TGTGCCAGCAGCACTAGCGCGGTAATGGATACGCAGTATTTT.

This clonotype was picked up many times. The rearrangement uses TRBV7-2 and TRBJ2-3; TRBD2 matches at 8 bases. The CDR3 totals 16 residues. Germline V gene data show CDR1 as SGHTA and CDR2 as FQGNSA. Trimming removed 6 bases from V and 4 bases from J; junction bases left unmatched: 12. This chain's CDR3 is CASRPPGLVTPDTQYF. For the CDR3, the DNA is TGTGCCAGCAGACCACCGGGACTAGTTACCCCAGATACGCAGTATTTT.

This clonotype was found a few times. The gene calls are TRBV9 and TRBJ1-1; D is undetermined. This CDR3 comprises 15 residues. Germline CDR1 is SGDLS and CDR2 is YYNGEE. The ends were cut back, 0 bases at V and 1 base at J, with 10 bases in the middle. CDR3: CASSVVPATNTEAFF. Written as DNA, the CDR3 is TGTGCCAGCAGCGTAGTGCCAGCGACGAACACTGAAGCTTTCTTT.

CDR3 DNA: TGTGCCAGTAGGGCGGAGACTAACTATGGCTACACCTTC. Residues: CASRAETNYGYTF. The J gene is TRBJ1-2, the V gene TRBV19; no clear D. Germline CDR1 and CDR2: LNHDA and SQIVND (reference sequence). The CDR3 sequence is 13 residues long. With 6 bases removed from V and 0 bases from J, the gap between germline ends came to 8 bases.

This chain joins TRBV30 and TRBJ1-3; possible D gene TRBD1, 5 bases. CDR1 is GTSNPN and CDR2 is SVGIG in the germline V gene (reference sequence). V was cut by 4 bases and J by 0 bases, with 7 bases left in between. CDR3 length equals 13 residues. CDR3 region: CAWTGSSGNTIYF. CDR3 DNA: TGTGCCTGGACAGGGAGCTCTGGAAACACCATATATTTT.

This clonotype was seen a few times. The rearrangement links TRBV20-1 to TRBJ2-1, with D possibly matching TRBD2 (6 bases). Germline-derived CDR1 and CDR2 are DFQATT and SNEGSKA (reference sequence). The CDR3 is 16 residues long. V gave up 4 bases and J gave up 5 bases, with 21 bases separating them. CDR3 protein: CSAKNSPFAGNNEQFF. The DNA for the CDR3 is TGCAGTGCTAAGAATAGCCCCTTCGCGGGAAACAATGAGCAGTTCTTC.

This clonotype was seen repeatedly, ten times or more. The chain recombines TRBV2 with TRBJ2-3; D is possibly TRBD2 (5 bases). Germline values: CDR1 SNHLY, CDR2 FYNNEI. Trimming pared 6 bases from V and 2 bases from J, leaving 15 bases between. The CDR3 runs to 15 residues. The CDR3 nucleotides read TGTGCCAGCAGGGGGAGAGGGATGTACACAGATACGCAGTATTTT. Encoded protein: CASRGRGMYTDTQYF.

This clonotype was found many times. The J gene is TRBJ2-3, the V gene TRBV24-1, with D possibly TRBD1 on 5 matching bases. Between the trimmed V and J ends, which lost 1 base and 6 bases, there was a span of 16 bases. Looked up from germline, CDR1 is KGHDR and CDR2 is SFDVKD. CDR3 size: 16 residues. The CDR3 loop reads CATSDFARGHRDTQYF. In nucleotides, the CDR3 is TGTGCCACCAGTGATTTCGCTAGGGGTCATCGGGATACGCAGTATTTT.

This clonotype was found a few times. V and J are TRBV15 and TRBJ1-5; D is possibly TRBD1 (5 bases). V lost 1 base and J 6 bases, leaving 10 bases between the germline ends. Germline loops: CDR1 LNHNV, CDR2 YYDKDF (reference sequence). This CDR3 has 14 amino acids. The CDR3 spells CATSRGGPGQPQHF. The CDR3 bases are TGTGCCACCAGCAGAGGGGGACCCGGTCAGCCCCAGCATTTT.

Concerning this clonotype itself: A read error may explain this, as a much larger clone is one base away. The chain employs TRBV11-2 and TRBJ2-1; D is possibly TRBD2 (5 bases). Deletions cut 4 bases from V and 4 bases from J, with 11 bases between. Germline values: CDR1 SGHAT, CDR2 FQNNGV. This CDR3 region has 14 residues. CDR3 residues: CASSSALEYNEQFF. CDR3 sequence (DNA): TGTGCCAGCAGCTCGGCACTAGAATACAATGAGCAGTTCTTC. The variable domain in full, with the rest retrieved from reference TRBV11-2 and TRBJ2-1, is EAGVAQSPRYKIIEKRQSVAFWCNPISGHATLYWYQQILGQGPKLLIQFQNNGVVDDSQLPKDRFSAERLKGVDSTLKIQPAKLEDSAVYLCASSSALEYNEQFFGPGTRLTVL.